Listed here are 18 T cell receptor beta chains from one sample, sequenced in a study of neurological immune-mediated disorders. From the 5' RACE reads, TCRdb called clonotypes with MiXCR, one entry per CDR3 protein. Of more than 45,000 distinct CDR3 sequences listed, around 10% are singletons. Sample: PBMCs. These receptors all stem from a man in his sixties in good health.

This clonotype was detected many times. V is TRBV10-3 and J is TRBJ1-3; 7 bases align to TRBD1. This CDR3 spans 18 amino acids. V lost 10 bases and J lost 4; bases outside the gene matches: 22. Looked up from germline, CDR1 is ENHRY and CDR2 is SYGVKD. CDR3: CATSDPDRASLRGNTIYF. CDR3 nucleotide sequence: TGTGCCACGTCAGATCCCGACAGGGCCTCCCTGAGGGGAAACACCATATATTTT.

This clonotype occurred a few times. The gene calls are TRBV30 and TRBJ2-6; no clear D. Germline V CDR1 and CDR2: GTSNPN, SVGIG (reference sequence). CDR3 length: 14 residues. Trimming cost V 2 bases and J 0 bases, with 5 bases left between them. In nucleotides, the CDR3 is TGTGCCTGGAGTTCGGACTCTGGGGCCAACGTCCTGACTTTC. It specifies CAWSSDSGANVLTF.

The chain uses TRBV13 and TRBJ1-1; TRBD1 matches 7 bases. The CDR3 spans 13 residues. From germline, CDR1 is PRHDT and CDR2 FYEKMQ (reference sequence). The V and J ends lost 5 bases and 6 bases, in that order; junction bases with no gene match: 6. The CDR3 region has the DNA TGTGCCAGCAGCCACAGGGGTATTCCTGAAGCTTTCTTT. Its translation is CASSHRGIPEAFF.

This clonotype showed up many times. The chain couples TRBV6-6 to TRBJ1-5, with 9 bases lining up with TRBD1. Germline V lookup: CDR1 MNHNY, CDR2 SVGAGI (reference sequence). The CDR3 totals 14 residues. Trimming removed 6 bases from V and 7 bases from J; junction bases left unmatched: 7. The CDR3 region is CASRGDRDGQPQHF. The CDR3 DNA sequence: TGTGCCAGCAGAGGGGACAGGGATGGGCAGCCCCAGCATTTT.

This clonotype was observed at least ten times. V gene TRBV5-1 combines with J gene TRBJ2-2; TRBD1 matches 8 bases. This CDR3 has 18 amino acids. The V segment lost 4 bases and the J segment 4 bases; nucleotides outside the gene matches: 15. Germline V gene lookup returns CDR1 SGHRS and CDR2 YFSETQ. In DNA form, the CDR3 reads TGCGCCAGCAGCCCCTCCCCTGGACAGGGACCTTTCACCGGGGAGCTGTTTTTT. It codes for CASSPSPGQGPFTGELFF.

This clonotype was recorded many times. The gene calls are TRBV20-1 and TRBJ2-2, with D perhaps TRBD2 (7 bases). From germline, CDR1 is DFQATT and CDR2 SNEGSKA (reference sequence). The V and J ends lost 6 bases and 1 base respectively, with 9 bases between them. This CDR3 has 13 residues. Written as DNA, the CDR3 is TGCAGTGCAGGGGGGGAGAACACCGGGGAGCTGTTTTTT. Translated, it gives CSAGGENTGELFF.

The chain employs TRBV9 and TRBJ1-2; D is perhaps TRBD1 (6 bases). Per germline, CDR1 SGDLS and CDR2 YYNGEE. Deletions cut 9 bases from V and 2 bases from J, with 14 bases between. The CDR3 runs to 13 residues. The CDR3 is CANRQDLNYGYTF. In nucleotides, the CDR3 is TGTGCCAACCGACAGGACCTCAACTATGGCTACACCTTC.

The CDR3: CSARVGRGWDTQYF. DNA for the CDR3: TGCAGTGCTAGAGTCGGGAGGGGCTGGGATACGCAGTATTTT. The chain uses TRBV20-1 and TRBJ2-3, with TRBD2 matching 8 bases. The trim removed 1 base at V and 6 bases at J, leaving 6 bases unmatched. CDR3 length equals 14 residues. Germline V gene data show CDR1 as DFQATT and CDR2 as SNEGSKA (reference sequence).

In its sample, this clonotype was seen many times. This rearrangement joins TRBV5-5 to TRBJ2-7; perhaps TRBD2 as D (7 bases). V was clipped by 4 bases and J by 5 bases, with 13 bases between them. CDR1 SGHKS and CDR2 YYEKEE come from the germline V gene (reference sequence). The CDR3 totals 13 residues. The CDR3: CASSRRGGDEQYF. CDR3 nucleotide sequence: TGTGCCAGCAGCCGCCGCGGGGGCGACGAGCAGTACTTC. The entire variable domain, with the rest obtained from reference TRBV5-5 and TRBJ2-7, is as follows: DAGVTQSPTHLIKTRGQQVTLRCSPISGHKSVSWYQQVLGQGPQFIFQYYEKEERGRGNFPDRFSARQFPNYSSELNVNALLLGDSALYLCASSRRGGDEQYFGPGTRLTVT.

Only a few counts were recorded for this clonotype. The V gene is TRBV6-2 or TRBV6-3, the J gene TRBJ2-3; 7 bases align to TRBD2. Germline trimming cut 7 bases from V and 0 bases from J; bases unmatched to any gene: 7. CDR3 size: 15 residues. Germline values: CDR1 MNHEY, CDR2 SVGEGT. The CDR3 sequence is CASTRWGGSTDTQYF. The CDR3 DNA follows: TGTGCCAGCACCCGGTGGGGGGGAAGCACAGATACGCAGTATTTT.

This clonotype showed up many times. The chain recombines TRBV7-2 with TRBJ2-3; D is unclear. With 1 base removed from V and 3 bases from J, the gap between germline ends came to 11 bases. Per germline, CDR1 SGHTA and CDR2 FQGNSA. This CDR3 is built from 15 residues. The CDR3 sequence is CASSLEGVSTDTQYF. CDR3 nucleotides: TGTGCCAGCAGCTTAGAAGGTGTTTCGACAGATACGCAGTATTTT.

This clonotype has ten or more counts. The gene calls are TRBV6-5 and TRBJ2-1; 14 bases fit TRBD2. Germline CDR1 is MNHEY and CDR2 is SVGAGI. The CDR3 is 16 amino acids. Unmatched junction bases numbered 4, after V lost 2 bases and J lost 7 bases. The CDR3 sequence is CASSYTGLAGGNEQFF. For the CDR3, the DNA is TGTGCCAGCAGTTACACTGGACTAGCGGGGGGAAATGAGCAGTTCTTC.

This clonotype came up a few times. This chain uses TRBV7-2 with TRBJ2-1; 8 bases are a match to TRBD2. The CDR3 runs to 16 residues. V lost 5 bases, J lost 4 bases, and 10 bases stayed unmatched. The germline gives CDR1 SGHTA, CDR2 FQGNSA. The CDR3 sequence: CASSPHGVAGYNEQFF. CDR3 nucleotides: TGTGCCAGCAGCCCCCATGGAGTAGCGGGGTACAATGAGCAGTTCTTC.

This clonotype showed up many times. The chain couples TRBV29-1 to TRBJ2-1; a weak D match, TRBD2 (7 bases). CDR1 and CDR2 (germline): SQVTM, ANQGSEA. Trimming took off 7 bases at V and 3 bases at J, with 19 bases between the two ends. The CDR3 runs 15 residues. This CDR3 is CSANGGGGGYNEQFF. CDR3 nucleotides: TGCAGCGCCAACGGGGGCGGGGGAGGCTACAATGAGCAGTTCTTC.

This clonotype was seen at least ten times. This chain uses TRBV20-1 with TRBJ2-7; D unclear. The CDR3 is 13 amino acids. Trimming left V 0 bases short and J 3 bases short, with 9 bases between. The germline V gene has CDR1 DFQATT and CDR2 SNEGSKA (reference sequence). The CDR3 loop reads CSARDSRFYEQYF. CDR3 nucleotide sequence: TGCAGTGCTAGAGATTCCAGGTTCTACGAGCAGTACTTC.

This clonotype was observed many times. The chain couples TRBV10-3 to TRBJ1-6; weak D call: TRBD1 (5 bases). Germline CDR1 and CDR2: ENHRY and SYGVKD. The V end was cut by 6 bases, the J end by 7 bases, with 10 bases between. The CDR3 is 13 residues long. CDR3 sequence (DNA): TGTGCCATCAGAGGAGGGGAGAATTCACCCCTCCACTTT. Translated: CAIRGGENSPLHF.

Many counts were recorded for this clonotype. The rearrangement uses TRBV5-5 and TRBJ1-2; the D gene is possibly TRBD1 (6 bases). The CDR3 extends over 13 amino acids. With 2 bases removed from V and 3 bases from J, the gap between germline ends came to 8 bases. The germline CDR1 and CDR2 sequences are SGHKS and YYEKEE (reference sequence). This CDR3 is CASSFEGDYGYTF. CDR3 DNA sequence: TGTGCCAGCAGCTTCGAGGGGGACTATGGCTACACCTTC.

In this sample, this clonotype turned up many times. This chain connects TRBV20-1 to TRBJ1-5; D is unresolved. With 2 bases removed from V and 5 bases from J, the gap between germline ends came to 13 bases. This CDR3 has 14 amino acids. The V gene's germline CDR1 is DFQATT and CDR2 SNEGSKA (reference sequence). The CDR3 spells CSARTSTGYQPQHF. CDR3 coding DNA: TGCAGTGCTAGAACCTCAACGGGCTATCAGCCCCAGCATTTT.